This is a list of T cell receptor beta chains from one sample in a study of cytomegalovirus exposure and HLA in healthy donors. The repertoire was sequenced with immunoSEQ multiplex PCR; TCRdb's copy has only in-frame clones and lacks some. This sample has approximately 49,000 clones, with 85% to 95% found just once. The sample was PBMCs. The receptors shown here come from a man in his late teens or twenties in good health and CMV-seronegative. Both conserved end residues are part of each CDR3. A D gene is named only where the DNA matches it firmly. Rows may omit the clone size; those that give it use once, few, many or a size class.

CASSSGQTLQAEQYF | TGTGCCAGCAGCTCCGGACAGACTTTGCAGGCCGAGCAGTACTTC | TRBJ2-7 | - | - | TRBV7-2
CASSIRDRHGNTIYF | TGTGCCAGTAGTATCAGGGATCGACATGGAAACACCATATATTTT | TRBJ1-3 | - | - | TRBV19
CASSSLTGHTGELFF | TGTGCCAGTAGTTCTCTGACAGGGCACACCGGGGAGCTGTTTTTT | TRBJ2-2 | TRBD1 | few | TRBV19
CASSQDTGEETQYF | TGCGCCAGCAGCCAAGATACCGGGGAAGAGACCCAGTACTTC | TRBJ2-5 | - | - | TRBV4-3
CVNGRGANTEAFF | TGTGTCAATGGTCGGGGAGCCAACACTGAAGCTTTCTTT | TRBJ1-1 | - | - | TRBV7-5
CASTSRGATINTEAFF | TGTGCCAGTACCTCACGGGGGGCTACAATAAACACTGAAGCTTTCTTT | TRBJ1-1 | - | few | TRBV19
CAWNRGTYEQYF | TGTGCCTGGAATCGCGGAACGTACGAGCAGTACTTC | TRBJ2-7 | - | - | TRBV30
CASSSLGGSPLLTGELFF | TGTGCCAGCAGCTCCCTGGGGGGGTCGCCGCTGTTGACCGGGGAGCTGTTTTTT | TRBJ2-2 | TRBD2 | - | TRBV11-3
CASSGPSRGKEQFF | TGTGCCAGCAGTGGCCCCAGTCGGGGAAAGGAGCAGTTCTTC | TRBJ2-1 | - | - | TRBV25-1
CASSLDLANNEQFF | TGTGCCAGCAGCTTAGATCTGGCAAACAATGAGCAGTTCTTC | TRBJ2-1 | - | - | TRBV11-2
CASSFVAFRESYNEQFF | TGTGCCAGCAGCTTCGTTGCTTTCCGAGAATCCTACAATGAGCAGTTCTTC | TRBJ2-1 | - | - | TRBV7-3
CASSSLTGWDGDQPQHF | TGTGCCAGCAGTTCTTTGACAGGGTGGGATGGGGATCAGCCCCAGCATTTT | TRBJ1-5 | TRBD1 | - | TRBV28
CASSNTRLEAFF | TGTGCCAGCAGCAATACACGACTAGAAGCTTTCTTT | TRBJ1-1 | - | - | TRBV13
CASSLDLGAEAFF | TGTGCCAGCAGTTTAGACTTAGGTGCCGAAGCTTTCTTT | TRBJ1-1 | - | - | TRBV27